The 5 T cell receptor beta chains in this list originate from one sample, sequenced in a study of blood T cell repertoires in COVID-19. The table came from immunoSEQ multiplex PCR; TCRdb's copy has only in-frame clones and leaves some out. The sample holds more than 150,000 clones, roughly 84% seen once. The sequencing input was peripheral blood. The receptor source for this set is a woman older than 75 with acute or convalescent COVID-19.

CDR3 bases: TGCAGCGTTGATCAGACAGGCTATGGCTACACCTTC. Translated, it gives CSVDQTGYGYTF. The chain joins TRBV29-1 to TRBJ1-2; D is possibly TRBD1 (6 bases). Per the germline V gene, CDR1 is SQVTM and CDR2 is ANQGSEA. Trimming shortened V by 3 bases and J by 4 bases, and 9 bases separated the two germline ends. The CDR3 is made up of 12 amino acids.

This clone was seen just once. This chain links TRBV11-3 with TRBJ2-3; 9 positions agree with TRBD1. This CDR3 is built from 14 residues. Germline loops: CDR1 SGHNT, CDR2 YENEEA. V trimming: 4 bases; J trimming: 2 bases; junction bases outside the gene matches: 1. The CDR3 sequence: CASSWTGATDTQYF. The CDR3 DNA follows: TGTGCCAGCAGCTGGACAGGGGCCACAGATACGCAGTATTTT.

CDR3 bases: TGTGCCTGGAGTGTACTGCGGCCTGACGGCTACGAGCAGTACTTC. Translated: CAWSVLRPDGYEQYF. The rearrangement links TRBV30 to TRBJ2-7; D not resolved. This CDR3 is built from 15 residues. V was pared by 0 bases and J by 3 bases, with 15 bases between. The germline gives CDR1 GTSNPN, CDR2 SVGIG (reference sequence).

The chain combines TRBV7-5 with TRBJ2-1; TRBD2, the D gene given by the table, was not confirmed from the DNA. TRBV7-5 has pseudogene status. This CDR3 region has 16 residues. The CDR3, as DNA: TGTGTCAGAAGCCCCACCCGGGCTAGCGGGTACAATGAGCAGTTCTTC. Its protein product is CVRSPTRASGYNEQFF.

The table lists this clone with a few counts. The chain employs TRBV9 and TRBJ2-7, with 7 nucleotides matching TRBD1. Germline loops: CDR1 SGDLS, CDR2 YYNGEE. This CDR3 is 13 amino acids long. V shed 3 bases and J 8 bases; nucleotides not matched to a gene: 8. The CDR3 loop reads CASSGGTVQKQYF. The CDR3 bases are TGTGCCAGCAGCGGGGGGACAGTACAGAAGCAGTACTTC.